The clone carrying this T cell receptor (beta chain) was observed many times. Unique molecular identifiers were incorporated into the prepared TCRbeta library. Each CDR3 protein gets one entry after TCRdb re-called the PCR reads with MiXCR. The sample carries under 750,000 distinct CDR3 sequences, under 25% recorded once. In germline, CDR1 is SGHRS, CDR2 YFSETQ. With 4 bases removed from V and 0 bases from J, the gap between germline ends came to 19 bases. The CDR3 totals 17 residues. The data are from a study of T-cell reconstitution after alpha-beta-depleted transplantation in children. The chain uses TRBV5-1 and TRBJ1-1; possible D gene TRBD1, 5 bases. The origin of this receptor is a boy in the first two years of life who had a stem cell transplant for acute myeloid leukemia, so the T cells may come from the graft donor. Sequencing used PBMCs, mostly from graft donor cells, obtained 360 days after TCRalphabeta/CD19-depleted stem cell transplant. CDR3 sequence reads: CASSARAGTFMNTEAFF. The CDR3 DNA sequence: TGCGCCAGCAGCGCCCGGGCAGGGACTTTCATGAACACTGAAGCTTTCTTT.